The 22 T cell receptor beta chains below come from one sample, sequenced in a study of blood T cell repertoires in COVID-19 (dated by TCRdb to 2020 to 2022). Receptor libraries were prepared by the immunoSEQ multiplex PCR assay. The clones in this table, taken by TCRdb from immuneACCESS, are in-frame only. Not every clone is retained; where verified, under half of the shortfall comes from an unresolved V gene, and the cause of the rest is unknown. Within this sample are around 59,000 clones, with around 80% of them counted one time only. The ten biggest clones cover over 5.5% of the sample. Sequencing was carried out using peripheral blood. These receptors came from a man between 60 and 75 years old with acute or convalescent COVID-19.

This chain uses TRBV11-3 with TRBJ1-6; D remains ambiguous. The CDR3 contains 12 residues. The V end lost 5 bases, the J end lost 7 bases, and 6 bases lay between the germline ends. Germline CDR1 is SGHNT and CDR2 is YENEEA. DNA of the CDR3: TGTGCCAGCAGCAAACAGAATTCACCCCTCCACTTT. Translating gives CASSKQNSPLHF. The variable domain in full, completed from reference TRBV11-3 and TRBJ1-6, reads EAGVVQSPRYKIIEKKQPVAFWCNPISGHNTLYWYLQNLGQGPELLIRYENEEAVDDSQLPKDRFSAERLKGVDSTLKIQPAELGDSAVYLCASSKQNSPLHFGNGTRLTVT.

The chain has TRBV5-1 and TRBJ1-1; 9 bases fit TRBD1. V trimming: 5 bases; J trimming: 7 bases; junction bases outside the gene matches: 6. The CDR3 sequence is 13 residues long. CDR1 and CDR2 (germline): SGHRS, YFSETQ. The CDR3 region is CASSAGQGLEAFF. The CDR3 DNA reads TGCGCCAGCAGTGCGGGACAGGGCCTTGAAGCTTTCTTT.

The V and J genes are TRBV2 and TRBJ1-3, with D unclear. The CDR3 covers 16 residues. Germline CDR1 and CDR2: SNHLY and FYNNEI. V was trimmed by 5 bases and J by 0 bases, leaving 14 bases between them. The CDR3 sequence is CASSPARRVSGNTIYF. Written as DNA, the CDR3 is TGTGCCAGCAGTCCGGCGAGACGGGTCTCTGGAAACACCATATATTTT.

V usage is TRBV9 and J usage is TRBJ2-3; 7 bases line up with TRBD2. The CDR3 covers 17 residues. Looked up from germline, CDR1 is SGDLS and CDR2 is YYNGEE. The junction had 11 bases not matched to a gene; V was cut back by 2 bases and J by 2 bases. For the CDR3, the DNA is TGTGCCAGCAGCGTTCCAAGAGCGGGACCGATCACAGATACGCAGTATTTT. Its protein product is CASSVPRAGPITDTQYF. The complete variable domain, with remaining parts taken from reference TRBV9 and TRBJ2-3, reads DSGVTQTPKHLITATGQRVTLRCSPRSGDLSVYWYQQSLDQGLQFLIQYYNGEERAKGNILERFSAQQFPDLHSELNLSSLELGDSALYFCASSVPRAGPITDTQYFGPGTRLTVL.

This chain joins TRBV10-1 and TRBJ2-1; D perhaps matches TRBD2 (5 bases). Germline V CDR1 and CDR2: WNHNN, SYGVQD (reference sequence). Trimming pared 3 bases from V and 6 bases from J, leaving 9 bases between. CDR3 size: 13 residues. CDR3 sequence (DNA): TGCGCCAGCAGTGATTATGAGGGCAATGAGCAGTTCTTC. Translated: CASSDYEGNEQFF.

V is TRBV5-1 and J is TRBJ1-6, with D tentatively TRBD1 (5 bases). With 4 bases removed from V and 9 bases from J, the gap between germline ends came to 20 bases. Germline V lookup: CDR1 SGHRS, CDR2 YFSETQ. The CDR3 has 16 amino acids. The CDR3 here is CASSLTGHSTGSPLHF. In DNA form, the CDR3 reads TGCGCCAGCAGCCTAACTGGACATTCTACGGGTTCACCCCTCCACTTT.

The chain carries TRBV30 and TRBJ2-1; D possibly corresponds to TRBD2 (7 bases). The CDR3 contains 14 residues. Germline CDR1 and CDR2: GTSNPN and SVGIG (reference sequence). Deletions cut 0 bases from V and 10 bases from J, with 16 bases between. The CDR3 spells CAWSVGGGIKEQFF. In DNA, the CDR3 is TGTGCCTGGAGTGTAGGGGGGGGGATAAAGGAGCAGTTCTTC.

The chain recombines TRBV6-5 with TRBJ2-7, with TRBD1 as a possible D gene (6 bases). The V end was cut by 2 bases, the J end by 6 bases, with 17 bases between. Germline V CDR1 and CDR2: MNHEY, SVGAGI. The CDR3 is 15 amino acids. The CDR3 reads CASSYQPGTTSEQYF. Written as DNA, the CDR3 is TGTGCCAGCAGTTACCAACCCGGGACAACATCCGAGCAGTACTTC.

The chain carries TRBV7-9 and TRBJ1-1; 8 bases match TRBD1. CDR3 size: 14 residues. J was trimmed by 4 bases and V by 3 bases; bases with no gene match: 4. Germline V gene data show CDR1 as SEHNR and CDR2 as FQNEAQ (reference sequence). The CDR3 sequence is CASSFQGASTEAFF. CDR3 bases: TGTGCCAGCAGCTTCCAGGGGGCGAGCACTGAAGCTTTCTTT.

CDR3: CARKGDRGANPGELFF. The DNA for the CDR3 is TGTGCCAGGAAGGGGGACCGGGGGGCAAACCCCGGGGAGCTGTTTTTT. The J gene is TRBJ2-2, the V gene TRBV19; possible D gene TRBD2, 7 bases. Trimming shortened V by 9 bases and J by 6 bases, and 23 bases separated the two germline ends. CDR3 length equals 16 residues. The germline CDR1 and CDR2 sequences are LNHDA and SQIVND (reference sequence).

This clone was seen only a few times. The rearrangement uses TRBV5-8 and TRBJ1-5; TRBD1 agrees at 7 bases. The J segment lost 6 bases and the V segment lost 0 bases, leaving 6 bases of the junction unmatched. The CDR3 length is 15 residues. Looked up from germline, CDR1 is SGHTS and CDR2 is YDEGEE. The CDR3 DNA follows: TGTGCCAGCAGCTTGGAGGGACAGCCGAGTCAGCCCCAGCATTTT. It specifies CASSLEGQPSQPQHF.

This clone was seen once. CDR3 sequence reads: CAISESRGGEGGEKLFF. In nucleotides, the CDR3 is TGTGCCATCAGTGAGTCCAGAGGTGGGGAAGGAGGTGAAAAACTGTTTTTT. The genes are TRBV10-3 and TRBJ1-4, with D uncertain. Per germline, CDR1 ENHRY and CDR2 SYGVKD. V dropped 0 bases and J dropped 7 bases, with 18 bases sitting between them. This CDR3 has 17 residues.

The chain combines TRBV9 with TRBJ2-1, with TRBD2 identical over 15 bases. After removal of 0 bases from V and 10 bases from J, the junction contained 14 bases not matched to a gene. Looked up from germline, CDR1 is SGDLS and CDR2 is YYNGEE. This CDR3 spans 19 amino acids. The CDR3, as DNA: TGTGCCAGCAGCGTAGAAGGGACTAGCGGGGGGACCGATTTTCTCGAGCAGTTCTTC. It encodes CASSVEGTSGGTDFLEQFF.

The chain combines TRBV4-1 with TRBJ2-1, with 11 bases fitting TRBD1. Germline V gene lookup returns CDR1 MGHRA and CDR2 YSYEKL. The ends lost 6 bases at V and 0 bases at J; junction bases unmatched: 4. This CDR3 has 16 residues. CDR3 in amino acids: CASRGGTGGSYNEQFF. Here the CDR3 DNA reads TGCGCCAGCAGGGGAGGGACAGGGGGCTCCTACAATGAGCAGTTCTTC.

The V gene is TRBV28, the J gene TRBJ1-6, with TRBD1 matching 9 bases. CDR1 is MDHEN, CDR2 SYDVKM, per germline. The CDR3 has 15 residues. The V gene end was trimmed by 3 bases and the J gene end by 9 bases; junction bases not matched to a gene: 6. The CDR3 reads CASSFWDRVLSPLHF. Written as DNA, the CDR3 is TGTGCCAGCAGTTTTTGGGACAGGGTTCTTTCACCCCTCCACTTT.

The J gene is TRBJ2-3, the V gene TRBV30; TRBD1 matches at 7 bases. CDR1 is GTSNPN and CDR2 is SVGIG in the germline V gene (reference sequence). J gave up 0 bases and V 0 bases, and 6 bases lay outside the gene matches. The CDR3 length is 16 residues. This chain's CDR3 is CAWSVRTGLSTDTQYF. The CDR3 nucleotides read TGTGCCTGGAGTGTACGGACAGGCCTTAGCACAGATACGCAGTATTTT.

The chain links TRBV7-6 to TRBJ2-3; TRBD2 aligns across 9 bases. CDR1 is SGHVS and CDR2 is FNYEAQ in the germline V gene. Trimming removed 7 bases from V and 3 bases from J; junction bases left unmatched: 11. The CDR3 consists of 16 residues. In DNA, the CDR3 is TGTGCCAGCACCTTCCTTCTGGCGGGGGGGACAGATACGCAGTATTTT. Translation: CASTFLLAGGTDTQYF.

The J gene is TRBJ1-5, the V gene TRBV3-1 (or the pseudogene TRBV3-2); D is undetermined. V lost 3 bases to trimming and J lost 5 bases, with 14 bases between them. This CDR3 region has 15 residues. The germline CDR1 and CDR2 sequences are LGHDT and YNNKEL (reference sequence). CDR3 amino acids: CASSQSLDRDQPQHF. CDR3 DNA: TGTGCCAGCAGCCAGAGCTTAGACCGGGATCAGCCCCAGCATTTT.

The V gene is TRBV7-3, the J gene TRBJ2-7; D possibly corresponds to TRBD1 (6 bases). The CDR3 covers 13 residues. The V end was cut by 1 base, the J end by 6 bases, with 10 bases between. Per germline, CDR1 SGHTA and CDR2 FQGTGA. The CDR3 nucleotides read TGTGCCAGCAGCTTAATGCAGGGGACCGAGCAGTACTTC. This gives the protein CASSLMQGTEQYF.

In this sample, this clone turned up a few times. This chain uses TRBV4-1 with TRBJ2-7, with TRBD1 matching 10 bases. V dropped 3 bases and J dropped 0; count of bases not matched to a gene: 5. The CDR3 sequence is 16 residues long. CDR1 MGHRA and CDR2 YSYEKL come from the germline V gene. The CDR3 is CASSQGQGSPSYEQYF. The CDR3, as DNA: TGCGCCAGCAGCCAGGGACAGGGGTCCCCCTCCTACGAGCAGTACTTC.

The chain joins TRBV2 to TRBJ2-7, with D uncertain. Germline V gene data show CDR1 as SNHLY and CDR2 as FYNNEI. The CDR3 is 13 residues long. V shed 4 bases and J shed 7 bases, with 14 bases lying between them. Written as DNA, the CDR3 is TGTGCCAGCAGTGCCGCGGCGCCCTGGGAGCAGTACTTC. The encoded protein is CASSAAAPWEQYF.

This chain connects TRBV19 to TRBJ2-1, with D perhaps matching TRBD2 (6 bases). Germline V gene sequence: CDR1 LNHDA, CDR2 SQIVND (reference sequence). V lost 4 bases, J lost 0 bases, and 13 bases lay in between. This CDR3 has 16 residues. The CDR3 here is CASSREALSSYNEQFF. The CDR3 nucleotides read TGTGCCAGTAGTAGGGAGGCTTTGAGCTCCTACAATGAGCAGTTCTTC.